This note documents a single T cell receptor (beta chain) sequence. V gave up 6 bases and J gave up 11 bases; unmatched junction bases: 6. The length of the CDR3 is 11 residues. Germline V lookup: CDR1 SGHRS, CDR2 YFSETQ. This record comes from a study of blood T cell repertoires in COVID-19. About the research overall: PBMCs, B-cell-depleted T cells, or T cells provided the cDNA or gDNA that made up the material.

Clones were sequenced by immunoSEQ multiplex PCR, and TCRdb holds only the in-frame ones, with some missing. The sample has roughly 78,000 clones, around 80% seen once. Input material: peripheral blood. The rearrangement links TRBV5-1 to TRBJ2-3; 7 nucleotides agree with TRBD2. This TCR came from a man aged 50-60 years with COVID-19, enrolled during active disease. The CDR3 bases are TGCGCCAGCAACGGGGAGGGCTGGCAGTATTTT. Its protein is CASNGEGWQYF. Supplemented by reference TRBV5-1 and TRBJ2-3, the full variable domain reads KAGVTQTPRYLIKTRGQQVTLSCSPISGHRSVSWYQQTPGQGLQFLFEYFSETQRNKGNFPGRFSGRQFSNSRSEMNVSTLELGDSALYLCASNGEGWQYFGPGTRLTVL.